The 6 T cell receptor beta chains below were found in one sample sequenced in a study of cytomegalovirus exposure and HLA in healthy donors. Amplification used 60 Vbeta primers and 13 Jbeta primers. Generated by immunoSEQ multiplex PCR, the TCRdb table keeps only in-frame clones and is missing some. The repertoire consists of about 150,000 clones, with about 80% occurring once and the leading ten covering 1.5% to 2%. Material for sequencing was PBMCs. The receptors originated from a woman aged 25 to 39 in good health and CMV-seronegative.

The chain is built from TRBV6-5 and TRBJ1-6; 9 bases agree with TRBD1. Germline CDR1 reads MNHEY; CDR2 reads SVGAGI. With V trimmed by 6 bases and J by 7 bases, 4 bases remained unmatched. The CDR3 covers 14 residues. This CDR3 reads CASSGTGRNSPLHF. The DNA of the CDR3 is TGTGCCAGCAGCGGGACAGGGCGGAATTCACCCCTCCACTTT.

V is TRBV6-1 and J is TRBJ2-3; TRBD2 agrees at 9 bases. The germline V gene encodes CDR1 MNHNS and CDR2 SASEGT. The CDR3 spans 14 residues. V was clipped by 5 bases and J by 15 bases; unmatched bases: 15. This CDR3 reads CASSQSGPGLAPYF. Written as DNA, the CDR3 is TGTGCCAGCAGTCAAAGCGGCCCGGGACTAGCTCCCTATTTT.

The chain carries TRBV7-6 and TRBJ1-2; 7 positions match TRBD1. In germline, CDR1 is SGHVS, CDR2 FNYEAQ. The CDR3 totals 14 residues. V gave up 4 bases and J gave up 4 bases; unmatched junction bases: 6. The CDR3 loop is CASSSETGAYGYTF. The CDR3 DNA follows: TGTGCCAGCAGCTCAGAAACAGGGGCCTATGGCTACACCTTC.

This clone was seen more than once but under ten times. The chain carries TRBV6-6 and TRBJ2-1, with 9 bases identical to TRBD1. J gave up 6 bases and V 0 bases, and 0 bases lay outside the gene matches. Germline V lookup: CDR1 MNHNY, CDR2 SVGAGI (reference sequence). The CDR3 has 14 residues. DNA of the CDR3: TGTGCCAGCAGTTACTCGACAGGGGGCAATGAGCAGTTCTTC. It is translated as CASSYSTGGNEQFF.

The CDR3 sequence is CATGKITGGSGANVLTF. The DNA for the CDR3 is TGTGCCACCGGAAAGATAACAGGGGGCTCTGGGGCCAACGTCCTGACTTTC. The J gene is TRBJ2-6, the V gene TRBV15, with 8 bases fitting TRBD1. This CDR3 comprises 17 residues. The trim removed 8 bases at V and 0 bases at J, leaving 9 bases unmatched. Germline V gene sequence: CDR1 LNHNV, CDR2 YYDKDF (reference sequence).

The chain carries TRBV6-1 and TRBJ1-3; 7 bases fit TRBD1. In germline, CDR1 is MNHNS, CDR2 SASEGT. The ends lost 11 bases at V and 1 base at J; junction bases unmatched: 5. This CDR3 comprises 13 residues. This chain's CDR3 is CAGRDSSGNTIYF. The CDR3 region has the DNA TGTGCCGGCCGGGACAGTTCTGGAAACACCATATATTTT.